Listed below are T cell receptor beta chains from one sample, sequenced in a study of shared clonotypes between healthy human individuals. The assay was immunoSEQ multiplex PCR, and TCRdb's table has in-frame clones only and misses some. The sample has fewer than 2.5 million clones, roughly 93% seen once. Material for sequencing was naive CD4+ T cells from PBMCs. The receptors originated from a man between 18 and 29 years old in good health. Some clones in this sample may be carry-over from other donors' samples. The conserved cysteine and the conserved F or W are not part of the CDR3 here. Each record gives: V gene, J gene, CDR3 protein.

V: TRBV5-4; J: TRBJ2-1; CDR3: ASSLVASGNNEQF
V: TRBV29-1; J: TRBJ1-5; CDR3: SVETIQGQPQH
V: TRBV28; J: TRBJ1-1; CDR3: ASSSGQDPGEAF
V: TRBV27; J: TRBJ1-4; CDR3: ASSLWGDNEKLF
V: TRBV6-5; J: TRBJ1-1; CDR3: ASRLNRGQYTEAF
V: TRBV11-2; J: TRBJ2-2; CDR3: ASSYTNTGELF
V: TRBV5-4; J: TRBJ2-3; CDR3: ASSLTSGGTDTQY
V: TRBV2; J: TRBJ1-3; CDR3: ASMTTSSGNTIY
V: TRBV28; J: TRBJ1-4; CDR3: ASSFYGTGSEKLF
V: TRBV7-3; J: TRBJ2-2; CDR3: ASSLRAANTGELF
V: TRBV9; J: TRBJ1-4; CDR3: ASSVGAGRGEKLF
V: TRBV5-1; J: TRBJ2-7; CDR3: ASSFGLAGDSYEQY
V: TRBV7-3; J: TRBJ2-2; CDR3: ASSLGVPNTGELF
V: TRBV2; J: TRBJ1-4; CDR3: ASSDRGPVDEKLF
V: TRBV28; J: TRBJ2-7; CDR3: ATFPVGEREAYEQY
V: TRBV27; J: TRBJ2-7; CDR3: ASSSQGARYEQY
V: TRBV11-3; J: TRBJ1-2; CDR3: ASSFGGGDGYT
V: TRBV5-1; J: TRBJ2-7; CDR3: ASSLARPSNEQY
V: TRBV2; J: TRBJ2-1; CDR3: ASSGGLAGNEQF
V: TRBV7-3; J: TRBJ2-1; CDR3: ASSLRVGSLAGGRYNEQF
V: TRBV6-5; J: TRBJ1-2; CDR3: ATKGRGGSYGYT
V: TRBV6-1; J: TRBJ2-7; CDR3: GVRLAVFYEQY
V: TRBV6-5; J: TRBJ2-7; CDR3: ASSYVGGSGYEQY
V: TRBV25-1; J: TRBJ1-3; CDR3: ASSDTASPGNTIY
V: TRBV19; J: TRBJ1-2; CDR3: ASGPGQGVAYGYT
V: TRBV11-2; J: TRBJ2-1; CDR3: ASSLGRGTSHNEQF
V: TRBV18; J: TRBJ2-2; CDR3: ASLSGISNTGELF
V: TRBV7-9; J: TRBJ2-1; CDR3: ASSLALAGNNEQF
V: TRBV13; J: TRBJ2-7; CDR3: ASSRQGRTYEQY
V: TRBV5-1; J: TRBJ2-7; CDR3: ASSLASGGYEQY
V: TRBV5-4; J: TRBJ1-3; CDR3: ASSLGGYFGNTIY
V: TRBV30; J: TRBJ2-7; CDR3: AWIDGPTGEQY
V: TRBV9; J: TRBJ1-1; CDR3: ASSVDPGVNTEAF
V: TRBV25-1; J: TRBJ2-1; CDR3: ASSALPSGRDEQF
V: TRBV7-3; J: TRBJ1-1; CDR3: ASSSNLNTEAF
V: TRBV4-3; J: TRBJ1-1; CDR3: ASSGGRGAMDTEAF
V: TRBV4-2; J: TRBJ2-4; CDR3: ASSQDPKALLTEGAKNIQY
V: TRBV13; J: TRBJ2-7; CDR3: ASSSYQREGLYEQY
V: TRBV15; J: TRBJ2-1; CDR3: ATSRDVSGSPTSYNEQF
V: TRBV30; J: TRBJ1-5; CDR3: AWNGGVGNQPQH
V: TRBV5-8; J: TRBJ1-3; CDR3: ASSLYISGNTIY
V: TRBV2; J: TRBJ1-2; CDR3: ASSGRTGTDGYT
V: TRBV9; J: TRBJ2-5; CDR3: ASSDPIRGTYQETQY
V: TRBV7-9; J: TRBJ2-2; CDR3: ASSLTLAGPRGTGELF
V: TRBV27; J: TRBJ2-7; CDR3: ASSPTRGYSYEQY
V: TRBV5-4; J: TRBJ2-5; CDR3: ASRIAGAKETQY
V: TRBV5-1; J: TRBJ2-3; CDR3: ASSGSVITDTQY
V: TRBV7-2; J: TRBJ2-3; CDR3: ASSVSGSSGDTQY
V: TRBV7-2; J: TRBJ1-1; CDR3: ASSLHLLMNTEAF
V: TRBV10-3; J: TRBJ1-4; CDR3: AISEGGKGKLF
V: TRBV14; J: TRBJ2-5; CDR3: ASSQGPSRTQY
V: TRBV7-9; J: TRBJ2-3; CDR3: ASSPGSTDTQY
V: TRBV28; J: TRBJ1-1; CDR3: ASHQGDRVLEAF
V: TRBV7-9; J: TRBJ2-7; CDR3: ASSLGLAGSYEQY
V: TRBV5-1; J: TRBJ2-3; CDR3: ASSPPETSGMLDTQY
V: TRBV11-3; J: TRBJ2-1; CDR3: ASATGTNANEQF
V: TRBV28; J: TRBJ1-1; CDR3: ASSLWTAIT
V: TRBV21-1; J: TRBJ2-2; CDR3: ASDPIGTGGARGTGELF
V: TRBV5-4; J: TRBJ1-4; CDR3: ASSPQGRADEKLF
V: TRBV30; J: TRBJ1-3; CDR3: AHRGYYSGNTIY